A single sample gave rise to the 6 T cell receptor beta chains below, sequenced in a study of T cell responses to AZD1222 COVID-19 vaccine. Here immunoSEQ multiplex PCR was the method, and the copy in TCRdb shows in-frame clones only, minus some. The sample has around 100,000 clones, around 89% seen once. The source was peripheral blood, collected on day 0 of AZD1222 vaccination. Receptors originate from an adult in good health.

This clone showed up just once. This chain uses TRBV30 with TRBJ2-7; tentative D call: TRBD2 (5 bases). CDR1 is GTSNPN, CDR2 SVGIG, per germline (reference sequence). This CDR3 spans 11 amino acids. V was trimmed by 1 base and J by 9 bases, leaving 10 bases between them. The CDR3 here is CAWSAGDRQYF. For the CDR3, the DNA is TGTGCCTGGAGTGCCGGGGATCGGCAGTACTTC.

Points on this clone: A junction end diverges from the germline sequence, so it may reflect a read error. CDR3 residues: CASSLDSRTEAFF. The DNA for the CDR3 is TGTGCTAGCAGCTTAGACAGTCGCACTGAAGCTTTCTTT. V usage is TRBV7-7 and J usage is TRBJ1-1; a possible D gene is TRBD1 (5 bases). Germline CDR1 SSHAT, CDR2 FNYEAQ (reference sequence). The CDR3 sequence is 13 residues long.

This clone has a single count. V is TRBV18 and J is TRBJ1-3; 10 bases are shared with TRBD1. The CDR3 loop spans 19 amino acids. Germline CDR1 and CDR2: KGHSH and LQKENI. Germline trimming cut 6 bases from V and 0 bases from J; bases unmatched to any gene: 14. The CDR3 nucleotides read TGTGCCAGCTCCCCGAGGGGACAGGGGCTTGTAAGCTCTGGAAACACCATATATTTT. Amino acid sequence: CASSPRGQGLVSSGNTIYF.

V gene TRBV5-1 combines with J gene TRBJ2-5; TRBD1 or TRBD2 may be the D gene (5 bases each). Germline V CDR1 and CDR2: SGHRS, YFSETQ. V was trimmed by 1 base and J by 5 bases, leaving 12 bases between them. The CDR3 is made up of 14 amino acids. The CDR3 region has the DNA TGCGCCAGCAGCTTGACGCAGGGCGGGGAGACCCAGTACTTC. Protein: CASSLTQGGETQYF.

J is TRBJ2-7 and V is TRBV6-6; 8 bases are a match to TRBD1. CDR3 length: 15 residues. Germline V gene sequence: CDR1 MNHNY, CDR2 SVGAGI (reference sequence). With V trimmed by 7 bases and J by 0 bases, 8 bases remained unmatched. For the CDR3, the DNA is TGTGCCAGCATGGACAGGGCAACCACCTCCTACGAGCAGTACTTC. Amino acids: CASMDRATTSYEQYF.

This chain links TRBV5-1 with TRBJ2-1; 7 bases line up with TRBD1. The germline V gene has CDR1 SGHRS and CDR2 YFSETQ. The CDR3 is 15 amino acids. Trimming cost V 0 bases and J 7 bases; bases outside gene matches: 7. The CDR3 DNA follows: TGCGCCAGCAGCTTGGCCGCAGGGGGACGGAATGAGCAGTTCTTC. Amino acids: CASSLAAGGRNEQFF.